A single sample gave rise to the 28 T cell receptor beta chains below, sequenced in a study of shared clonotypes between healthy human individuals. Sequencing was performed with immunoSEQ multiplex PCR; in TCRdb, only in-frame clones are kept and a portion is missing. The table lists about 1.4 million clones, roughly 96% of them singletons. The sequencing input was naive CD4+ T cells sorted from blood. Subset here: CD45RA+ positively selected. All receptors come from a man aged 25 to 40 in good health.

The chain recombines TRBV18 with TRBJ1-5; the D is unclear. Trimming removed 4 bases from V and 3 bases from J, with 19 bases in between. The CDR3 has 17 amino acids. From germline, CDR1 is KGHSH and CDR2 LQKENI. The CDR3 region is CASSLTSILPFNQPQHF. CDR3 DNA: TGTGCCAGCTCACTAACGTCTATATTGCCGTTCAATCAGCCCCAGCATTTT.

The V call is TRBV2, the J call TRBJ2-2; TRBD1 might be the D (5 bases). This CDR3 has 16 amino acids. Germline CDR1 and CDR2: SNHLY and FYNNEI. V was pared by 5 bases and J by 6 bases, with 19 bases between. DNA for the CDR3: TGTGCCAGCAGTACGACCATGGTAGGGGTAGCCGGGGAGCTGTTTTTT. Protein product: CASSTTMVGVAGELFF.

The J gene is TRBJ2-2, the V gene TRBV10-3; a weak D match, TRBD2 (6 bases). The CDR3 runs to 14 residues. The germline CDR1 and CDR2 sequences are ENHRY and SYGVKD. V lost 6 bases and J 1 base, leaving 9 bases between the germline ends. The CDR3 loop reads CAIRVAVNTGELFF. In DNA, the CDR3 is TGTGCCATCAGGGTAGCGGTGAACACCGGGGAGCTGTTTTTT.

The CDR3: CASRQGAVEAFF. The CDR3 nucleotides read TGTGCCAGCAGACAGGGGGCGGTTGAAGCTTTCTTT. This chain links TRBV11-2 with TRBJ1-1, with 9 bases identical to TRBD1. The V gene end was trimmed by 6 bases and the J gene end by 7 bases; junction bases not matched to a gene: 3. This CDR3 has 12 amino acids. From germline, CDR1 is SGHAT and CDR2 FQNNGV.

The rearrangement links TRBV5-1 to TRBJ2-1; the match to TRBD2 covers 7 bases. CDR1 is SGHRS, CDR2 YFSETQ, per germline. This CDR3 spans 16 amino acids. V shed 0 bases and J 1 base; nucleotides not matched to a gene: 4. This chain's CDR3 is CASSLGLAASYNEQFF. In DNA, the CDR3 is TGCGCCAGCAGCTTGGGGCTAGCGGCTTCCTACAATGAGCAGTTCTTC.

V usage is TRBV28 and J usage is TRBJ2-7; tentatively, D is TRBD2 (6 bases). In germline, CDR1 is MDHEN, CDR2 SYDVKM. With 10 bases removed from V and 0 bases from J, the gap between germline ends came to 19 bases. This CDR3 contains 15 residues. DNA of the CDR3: TGTGCCACCCTCAAACCTGCGGGGAGCTCCTACGAGCAGTACTTC. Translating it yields CATLKPAGSSYEQYF.

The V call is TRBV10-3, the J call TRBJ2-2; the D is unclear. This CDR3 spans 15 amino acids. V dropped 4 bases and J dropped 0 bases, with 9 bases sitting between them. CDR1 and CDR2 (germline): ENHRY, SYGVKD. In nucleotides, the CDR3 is TGTGCCATCAGTGCGGGCCGAGCGAACACCGGGGAGCTGTTTTTT. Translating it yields CAISAGRANTGELFF.

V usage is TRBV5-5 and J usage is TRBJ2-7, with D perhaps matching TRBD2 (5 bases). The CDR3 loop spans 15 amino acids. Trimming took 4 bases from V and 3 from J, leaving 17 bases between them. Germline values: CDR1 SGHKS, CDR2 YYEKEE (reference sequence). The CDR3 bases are TGTGCCAGCAGCCTTGCCGTCGGCGGACTCTACGAGCAGTACTTC. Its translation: CASSLAVGGLYEQYF.

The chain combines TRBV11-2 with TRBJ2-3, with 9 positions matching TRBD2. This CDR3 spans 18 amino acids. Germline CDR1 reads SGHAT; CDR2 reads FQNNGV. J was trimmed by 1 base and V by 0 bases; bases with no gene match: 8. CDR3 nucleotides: TGTGCCAGCAGCTTAGATGGGAATAGCGGGAGAGGCACAGATACGCAGTATTTT. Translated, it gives CASSLDGNSGRGTDTQYF.

The CDR3 spells CASSFTGPGVYEQYF. The CDR3 bases are TGTGCCAGCAGTTTTACAGGGCCGGGAGTCTACGAGCAGTACTTC. The chain recombines TRBV27 with TRBJ2-7; D assignment may be TRBD1 or TRBD2 (6 bases each). Germline values: CDR1 MNHEY, CDR2 SMNVEV (reference sequence). V was shortened by 3 bases and J by 3 bases, with 15 bases between the two germline ends. The CDR3 sequence is 15 residues long.

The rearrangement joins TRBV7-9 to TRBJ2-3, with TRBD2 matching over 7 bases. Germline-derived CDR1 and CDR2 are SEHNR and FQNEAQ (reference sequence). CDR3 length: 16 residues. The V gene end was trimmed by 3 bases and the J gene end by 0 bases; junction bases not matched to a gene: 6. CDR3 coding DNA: TGTGCCAGCAGCTTGGCCCTAGCGGAGAGCACAGATACGCAGTATTTT. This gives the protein CASSLALAESTDTQYF. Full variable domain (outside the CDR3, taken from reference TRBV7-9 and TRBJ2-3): DTGVSQNPRHKITKRGQNVTFRCDPISEHNRLYWYRQTLGQGPEFLTYFQNEAQLEKSRLLSDRFSAERPKGSFSTLEIQRTEQGDSAMYLCASSLALAESTDTQYFGPGTRLTVL.

This CDR3 reads CASSSIRGMGEKLFF. CDR3 nucleotide sequence: TGTGCCAGCAGCTCGATTCGGGGGATGGGTGAAAAACTGTTTTTT. The V gene is TRBV5-6, the J gene TRBJ1-4; tentative D call: TRBD1 (5 bases). Trimming cost V 3 bases and J 7 bases, with 16 bases left between them. The CDR3 sequence is 15 residues long. The germline V gene has CDR1 SGHDT and CDR2 YYEEEE.

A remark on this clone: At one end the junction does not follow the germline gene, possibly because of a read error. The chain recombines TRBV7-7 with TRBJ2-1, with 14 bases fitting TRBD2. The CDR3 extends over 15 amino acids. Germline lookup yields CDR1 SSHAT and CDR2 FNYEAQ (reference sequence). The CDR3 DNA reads TGTGCTAGCAGCTTAGGGACTAGCGGGAGCGATGAGCAGTTCTTC. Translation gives CASSLGTSGSDEQFF.

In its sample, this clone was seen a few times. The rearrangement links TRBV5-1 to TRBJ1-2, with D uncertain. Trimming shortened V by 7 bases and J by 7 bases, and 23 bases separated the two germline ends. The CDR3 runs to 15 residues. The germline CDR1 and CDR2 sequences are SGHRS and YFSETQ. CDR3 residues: CASGNPGERWIGYTF. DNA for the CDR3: TGCGCCAGCGGAAATCCCGGGGAGAGATGGATTGGCTACACCTTC.

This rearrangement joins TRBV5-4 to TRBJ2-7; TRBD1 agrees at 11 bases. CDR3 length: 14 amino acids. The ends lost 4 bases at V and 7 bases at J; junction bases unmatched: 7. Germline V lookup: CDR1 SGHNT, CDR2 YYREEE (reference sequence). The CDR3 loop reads CASSPGQGGMEQYF. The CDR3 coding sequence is TGTGCCAGCAGCCCGGGACAGGGGGGGATGGAGCAGTACTTC.

The CDR3, as DNA: TGTGCCAGTAGTATCCCAGCGGGAGGCGGGAATCAGCCCCAGCATTTT. Its translation is CASSIPAGGGNQPQHF. The V gene is TRBV19, the J gene TRBJ1-5; unclear D gene. This CDR3 region has 16 residues. V was cut by 3 bases and J by 4 bases, with 16 bases left in between. From germline, CDR1 is LNHDA and CDR2 SQIVND (reference sequence).

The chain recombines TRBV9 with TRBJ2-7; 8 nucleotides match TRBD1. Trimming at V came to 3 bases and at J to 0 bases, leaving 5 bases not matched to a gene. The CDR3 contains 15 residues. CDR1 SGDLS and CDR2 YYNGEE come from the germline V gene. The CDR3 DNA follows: TGTGCCAGCAGCGCCCCGGACAGGGCCTCCTACGAGCAGTACTTC. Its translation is CASSAPDRASYEQYF.

The CDR3 DNA sequence: TGTGCCAGCAGCTCCCCAGGCGTCCAGCCCCAGCATTTT. Protein sequence: CASSSPGVQPQHF. The chain uses TRBV5-5 and TRBJ1-5; D is ambiguous. Deletions cut 3 bases from V and 7 bases from J, with 11 bases between. Germline V gene sequence: CDR1 SGHKS, CDR2 YYEKEE (reference sequence). This CDR3 spans 13 amino acids.

In DNA form, the CDR3 reads TGTGCCTGGAGAGGGCACAGCAATCAGCCCCAGCATTTT. Translated, it gives CAWRGHSNQPQHF. The rearrangement joins TRBV30 to TRBJ1-5; D is ambiguous. The CDR3 loop spans 13 amino acids. Trimming left V 3 bases short and J 1 base short, with 7 bases between. Germline CDR1 is GTSNPN and CDR2 is SVGIG (reference sequence).

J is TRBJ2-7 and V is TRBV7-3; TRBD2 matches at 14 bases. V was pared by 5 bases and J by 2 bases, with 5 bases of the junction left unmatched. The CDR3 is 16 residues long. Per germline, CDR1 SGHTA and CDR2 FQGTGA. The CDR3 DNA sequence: TGTGCCAGCAGCGGTACGGGACTAGCGGGAGCCTACGAGCAGTACTTC. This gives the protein CASSGTGLAGAYEQYF. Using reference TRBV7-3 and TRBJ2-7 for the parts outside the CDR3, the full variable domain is GAGVSQTPSNKVTEKGKYVELRCDPISGHTALYWYRQSLGQGPEFLIYFQGTGAADDSGLPNDRFFAVRPEGSVSTLKIQRTERGDSAVYLCASSGTGLAGAYEQYFGPGTRLTVT.

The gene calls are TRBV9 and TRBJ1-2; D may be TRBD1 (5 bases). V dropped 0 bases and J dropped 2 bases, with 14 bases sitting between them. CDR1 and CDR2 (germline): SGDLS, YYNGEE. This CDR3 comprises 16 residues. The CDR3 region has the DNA TGTGCCAGCAGCGTAGCCCACGGGACGGAGAACTATGGCTACACCTTC. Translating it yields CASSVAHGTENYGYTF. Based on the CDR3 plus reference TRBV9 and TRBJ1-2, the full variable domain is DSGVTQTPKHLITATGQRVTLRCSPRSGDLSVYWYQQSLDQGLQFLIQYYNGEERAKGNILERFSAQQFPDLHSELNLSSLELGDSALYFCASSVAHGTENYGYTFGSGTRLTVV.

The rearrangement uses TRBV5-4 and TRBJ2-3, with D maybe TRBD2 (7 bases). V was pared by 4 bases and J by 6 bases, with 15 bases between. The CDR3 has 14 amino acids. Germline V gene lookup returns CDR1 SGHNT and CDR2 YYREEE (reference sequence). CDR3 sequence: CASSGGGHPDTQYF. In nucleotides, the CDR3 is TGTGCCAGCAGCGGGGGGGGGCACCCCGATACGCAGTATTTT.

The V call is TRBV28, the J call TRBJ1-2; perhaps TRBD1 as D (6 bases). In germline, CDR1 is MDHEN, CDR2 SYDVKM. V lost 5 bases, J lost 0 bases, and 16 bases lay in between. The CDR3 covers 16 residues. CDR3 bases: TGTGCCAGCAGTCAACACAGGGCGCTAGCTAACTATGGCTACACCTTC. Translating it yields CASSQHRALANYGYTF.

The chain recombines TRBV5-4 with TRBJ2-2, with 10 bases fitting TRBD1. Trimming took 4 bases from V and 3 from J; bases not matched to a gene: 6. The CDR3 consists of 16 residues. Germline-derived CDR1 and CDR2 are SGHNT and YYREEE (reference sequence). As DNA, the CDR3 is TGTGCCAGCAGCCCACCGACAGGGGGCGACACCGGGGAGCTGTTTTTT. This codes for CASSPPTGGDTGELFF.

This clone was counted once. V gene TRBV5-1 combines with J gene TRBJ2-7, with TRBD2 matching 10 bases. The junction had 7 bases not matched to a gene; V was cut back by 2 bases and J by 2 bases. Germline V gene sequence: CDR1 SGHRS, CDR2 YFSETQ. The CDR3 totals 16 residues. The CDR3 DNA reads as TGCGCCAGCAGCTTCAACCCAGCGGGAGGGGCCTACGAGCAGTACTTC. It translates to CASSFNPAGGAYEQYF.

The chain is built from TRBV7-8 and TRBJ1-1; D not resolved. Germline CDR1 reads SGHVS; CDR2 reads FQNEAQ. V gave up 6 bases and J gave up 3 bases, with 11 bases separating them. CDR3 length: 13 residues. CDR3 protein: CASRDSLDTEAFF. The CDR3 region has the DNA TGTGCCAGCAGGGATTCGTTGGACACTGAAGCTTTCTTT.

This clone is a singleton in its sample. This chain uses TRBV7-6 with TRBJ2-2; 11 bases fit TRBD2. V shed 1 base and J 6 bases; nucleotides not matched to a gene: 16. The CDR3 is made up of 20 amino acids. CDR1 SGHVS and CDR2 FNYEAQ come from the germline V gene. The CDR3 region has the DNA TGTGCCAGCAGCTTAGTTCGTCGTGCTAGCGGGAGGACGGTGGCCGGGGAGCTGTTTTTT. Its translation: CASSLVRRASGRTVAGELFF.

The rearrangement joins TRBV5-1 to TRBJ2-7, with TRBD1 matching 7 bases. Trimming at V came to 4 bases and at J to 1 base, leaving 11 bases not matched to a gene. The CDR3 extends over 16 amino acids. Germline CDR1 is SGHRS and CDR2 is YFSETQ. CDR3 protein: CASSVTGRGVSYEQYF. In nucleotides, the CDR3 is TGCGCCAGCAGCGTGACAGGGCGCGGAGTGTCCTACGAGCAGTACTTC.